Shown below are 14 T cell receptor beta chains from a single sample sequenced in a study of T cell changes during pregnancy in multiple sclerosis. TCRdb keeps only in-frame clones here, not all; method: immunoSEQ multiplex PCR. The sample records approximately 46,000 clones, 90% being singletons. The specimen comprised peripheral blood, sampled after pregnancy. The receptors were gathered from a female donor in good health, enrolled as a control in a pregnancy study.

In this sample, this clone turned up once. The chain carries TRBV20-1 and TRBJ1-2, with D tentatively TRBD1 (5 bases). V was cut by 5 bases and J by 10 bases, with 14 bases left in between. Germline CDR1 DFQATT, CDR2 SNEGSKA (reference sequence). The CDR3 runs to 11 residues. CDR3 DNA sequence: TGCAGTGCTGGGGCTTTTCCCTTCTACACCTTC. This gives the protein CSAGAFPFYTF.

The J gene is TRBJ2-3, the V gene TRBV7-6; 9 nucleotides align to TRBD1. Trimming took 2 bases from V and 0 from J; bases not matched to a gene: 3. Germline V gene lookup returns CDR1 SGHVS and CDR2 FNYEAQ. This CDR3 comprises 16 residues. The CDR3: CASSLRGQGSTDTQYF. The CDR3 coding sequence is TGTGCCAGCAGCTTAAGGGGACAGGGTAGCACAGATACGCAGTATTTT.

This chain uses TRBV7-9 with TRBJ2-3, with a tentative D call TRBD1 (5 bases). The V end lost 3 bases, the J end lost 4 bases, and 14 bases lay between the germline ends. CDR1 and CDR2 from the germline V gene are SEHNR and FQNEAQ (reference sequence). This CDR3 region has 15 residues. The CDR3 DNA sequence: TGTGCCAGCAGCTTTGGGAACCCCAGGGCAGATACGCAGTATTTT. Its protein is CASSFGNPRADTQYF.

The chain joins TRBV6-6 to TRBJ2-2, with D perhaps matching TRBD1 (6 bases). The ends were cut back, 2 bases at V and 6 bases at J, with 10 bases in the middle. This CDR3 comprises 14 residues. Germline CDR1 and CDR2: MNHNY and SVGAGI (reference sequence). The DNA for the CDR3 is TGTGCCAGCAGTTACACGAGACAGGCCGGGGAGCTGTTTTTT. It yields the protein CASSYTRQAGELFF.

V is TRBV15 and J is TRBJ1-6, with a weak D call TRBD1 (6 bases). The CDR3 length is 18 residues. Germline CDR1 and CDR2: LNHNV and YYDKDF (reference sequence). Trimming took 0 bases from V and 1 from J, leaving 13 bases between them. The CDR3 DNA sequence: TGTGCCACCAGCAGAGAAAGTCCCAGGGGTTCCTATAATTCACCCCTCCACTTT. It is translated as CATSRESPRGSYNSPLHF.

A single count supports this clone. V gene TRBV7-8 combines with J gene TRBJ2-4, with 10 bases matching TRBD2. Germline V lookup: CDR1 SGHVS, CDR2 FQNEAQ. Trimming removed 5 bases from V and 4 bases from J; junction bases left unmatched: 2. This CDR3 region has 14 residues. The CDR3 bases are TGTGCCAGCAGCCGTAGCGGGGGGAAAAACATTCAGTACTTC. Its translation: CASSRSGGKNIQYF.

The genes are TRBV7-3 and TRBJ1-2, with TRBD1 matching 9 bases. Germline values: CDR1 SGHTA, CDR2 FQGTGA. The V and J ends lost 2 bases and 8 bases, in that order; junction bases with no gene match: 9. The CDR3 spans 15 residues. The CDR3 loop is CASSLPMDRGDGYTF. CDR3 sequence (DNA): TGTGCCAGCAGCTTACCCATGGACAGGGGAGACGGCTACACCTTC.

The chain is built from TRBV18 and TRBJ2-7, with 7 bases identical to TRBD2. The CDR3 loop spans 16 amino acids. Germline trimming cut 1 base from V and 3 bases from J; bases unmatched to any gene: 9. Germline CDR1 is KGHSH and CDR2 is LQKENI. The CDR3 loop reads CASSPRASGVLYEQYF. DNA of the CDR3: TGTGCCAGCTCACCACGAGCCAGCGGGGTCCTCTACGAGCAGTACTTC.

The chain combines TRBV10-3 with TRBJ1-5; D might be TRBD1 (6 bases). The CDR3 is 15 residues long. Trimming stripped 3 bases from V and 2 bases from J, with 11 bases between. Germline CDR1 and CDR2: ENHRY and SYGVKD. DNA of the CDR3: TGTGCCATCAGTGAAAGGGCAGGGGGCAATCAGCCCCAGCATTTT. Amino acids: CAISERAGGNQPQHF.

The chain has TRBV9 and TRBJ2-2; D might be TRBD1 (7 bases). Between the trimmed V and J ends, which lost 6 bases and 5 bases, there was a span of 20 bases. The CDR3 spans 16 residues. Germline V gene sequence: CDR1 SGDLS, CDR2 YYNGEE. The CDR3 loop is CASTPGGGAGTGELFF. The CDR3 DNA reads TGTGCCAGCACCCCCGGAGGGGGCGCAGGAACCGGGGAGCTGTTTTTT.

V usage is TRBV5-1 and J usage is TRBJ2-1; D might be TRBD2 (6 bases). The V gene lost 0 bases and the J gene lost 3 bases, with 16 bases spanning the gap. Germline V lookup: CDR1 SGHRS, CDR2 YFSETQ. This CDR3 has 17 amino acids. The CDR3 DNA is TGCGCCAGCAGCTTGGCCAAGGGTAGCGGAGACTACAATGAGCAGTTCTTC. Translating it yields CASSLAKGSGDYNEQFF.

This chain connects TRBV9 to TRBJ1-5; D gene unclear. The CDR3 covers 14 residues. Germline V CDR1 and CDR2: SGDLS, YYNGEE. Trimming cost V 6 bases and J 2 bases, with 12 bases left between them. The CDR3 DNA follows: TGTGCCAGCAATCCAAACGGAGGCAATCAGCCCCAGCATTTT. It yields the protein CASNPNGGNQPQHF.

The chain carries TRBV4-1 and TRBJ2-3; tentative D call: TRBD1 (5 bases). CDR1 and CDR2 (germline): MGHRA, YSYEKL. The length of the CDR3 is 11 residues. Trimming took 0 bases from V and 14 from J, leaving 9 bases between them. This CDR3 reads CASSQERQRYF. The CDR3 DNA is TGCGCCAGCAGCCAAGAGAGACAGCGGTATTTT.

The J gene is TRBJ2-3, the V gene TRBV6-4; D gene uncertain. The CDR3 is 13 amino acids. Trimming cost V 2 bases and J 2 bases, with 5 bases left between them. Looked up from germline, CDR1 is MRHNA and CDR2 is SNTAGT. This CDR3 reads CASSDRVTDTQYF. The DNA for the CDR3 is TGTGCCAGCAGTGACAGAGTCACAGATACGCAGTATTTT.